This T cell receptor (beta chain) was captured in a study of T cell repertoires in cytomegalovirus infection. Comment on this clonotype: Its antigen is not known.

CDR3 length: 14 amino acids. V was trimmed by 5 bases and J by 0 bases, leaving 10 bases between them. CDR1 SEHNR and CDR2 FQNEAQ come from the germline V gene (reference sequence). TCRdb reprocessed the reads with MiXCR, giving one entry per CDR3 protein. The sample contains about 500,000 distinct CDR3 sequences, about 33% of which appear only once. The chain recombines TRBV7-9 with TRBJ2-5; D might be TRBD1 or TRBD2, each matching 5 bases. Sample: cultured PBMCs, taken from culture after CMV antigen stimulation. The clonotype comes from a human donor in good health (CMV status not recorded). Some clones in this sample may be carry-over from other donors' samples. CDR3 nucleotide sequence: TGTGCCAGCAGCCAAGGGGAGTACCAAGAGACCCAGTACTTC. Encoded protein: CASSQGEYQETQYF.